The sample holds a few counts of the clone carrying this TCR beta chain. What it binds is not known. TCRdb reanalysed the 5' RACE reads using MiXCR and keeps one entry per CDR3 protein. The sample consists of roughly 520,000 distinct CDR3 sequences, just over 20% of them appearing once. This entry comes from a study of T cells after yellow fever vaccination. Study-wide results and limits: Most primary-vaccination clones reappeared after the booster (about 96% CD4, 85% to 90% CD8).

CDR1 is SGDLS, CDR2 YYNGEE, per germline. This CDR3 is 15 amino acids long. J gave up 4 bases and V 0 bases, and 2 bases lay outside the gene matches. The chain recombines TRBV9 with TRBJ2-5; 11 bases agree with TRBD2. Sequences were derived from PBMCs, sampled roughly 20 days after the first yellow fever vaccination. The receptor comes from a man aged 18 to 29 who received the YFV17D yellow fever vaccine. CDR3 sequence: CASSVGSGRGETQYF. The CDR3 DNA follows: TGTGCCAGCAGCGTAGGTAGCGGGAGGGGAGAGACCCAGTACTTC.